This T cell receptor beta chain was retrieved from a study of tumor-infiltrating lymphocytes in primary liver carcinoma. For the study at large: Participating patients were men and women between 30 and 69 years old. Study-level points and caveats: Researchers report that only about 7-25% of top clones turned up in all five tumor regions.

On this clonotype: The antigen is not known. A junction end diverges from the germline sequence, so it may reflect a read error.

The germline CDR1 and CDR2 sequences are SGHTS and YDEGEE. This CDR3 region has 11 residues. Total RNA amounting to roughly 450 ng was the source from which TCR beta cDNA was made with a constant-region primer. Investigators got TCR beta libraries out of three nested multiplex PCR rounds, done with slightly modified ARM-PCR. It was with TRBV1-TRBV30 forward primers and a C-beta reverse primer that the first two PCR rounds were run, at around 11 cycles each. MiXCR, run by TCRdb on the multiplex PCR reads, gives a single entry per CDR3 protein. The profile shows approximately 23,000 distinct CDR3 sequences, around 81% of them singletons. Scientists recovered RNA and DNA together from around 18-30 mg of unsorted bulk tissue. The patients lived with chronic HBV infection and had not yet received any treatment.

This chain joins TRBV5-8 and TRBJ2-1, with unresolved D. Sequenced sample: liver tumor tissue from sampling region 2. Subset defined: tumor region T2, inferior pole. The sequence derives from a woman aged 25-40 years with primary liver carcinoma and hepatitis B virus infection. The CDR3 DNA sequence: TGTGCCATGGGTCGTTTCGATGAGCAATTCTTC. Protein: CAMGRFDEQFF.